Listed here are 9 T cell receptor beta chains from one sample, sequenced in a study of beta chain features in type 1 diabetes. Isolated RNA was reverse transcribed in full, so expressed TCRB transcripts were sequenced. Repertoires were generated with immunoSEQ multiplex PCR, while TCRdb's copy carries only in-frame clones and drops some. The sample holds under 900,000 clones, 17% seen once. Sequencing used naive CD4+ T cells from blood. The receptors originated from a young woman in good health.

This clone was seen more than once but under ten times. The gene calls are TRBV6-5 and TRBJ2-7; D is unclear. The CDR3 covers 14 residues. V lost 7 bases and J lost 4, with 17 bases in between. CDR1 is MNHEY and CDR2 is SVGAGI in the germline V gene. CDR3 region: CASTFPHANYEQYF. In DNA form, the CDR3 reads TGTGCCAGCACCTTCCCCCACGCGAATTACGAGCAGTACTTC.

This clone was detected a few times. The chain couples TRBV4-3 to TRBJ1-2; no clear D. V dropped 0 bases and J dropped 10 bases, with 15 bases sitting between them. The CDR3 has 14 residues. CDR1 LGHNA and CDR2 YSLEER come from the germline V gene. CDR3 sequence: CASSQDLPNSDYTF. In nucleotides, the CDR3 is TGCGCCAGCAGCCAAGATCTCCCAAACTCTGACTACACCTTC.

This chain links TRBV7-6 with TRBJ2-2, with D tentatively TRBD2 (5 bases). Germline-derived CDR1 and CDR2 are SGHVS and FNYEAQ. V was pared by 2 bases and J by 2 bases, with 12 bases between. This CDR3 is 16 amino acids long. As DNA, the CDR3 is TGTGCCAGCAGCTTACGGAGGCAGACTAACACCGGGGAGCTGTTTTTT. Protein sequence: CASSLRRQTNTGELFF. The whole variable domain, filled in from reference TRBV7-6 and TRBJ2-2, reads GAGVSQSPRYKVTKRGQDVALRCDPISGHVSLYWYRQALGQGPEFLTYFNYEAQQDKSGLPNDRFSAERPEGSISTLTIQRTEQRDSAMYRCASSLRRQTNTGELFFGEGSRLTVL.

This clone occurred a few times. This chain links TRBV11-2 with TRBJ2-7; 7 bases map to TRBD2. Germline V gives CDR1 SGHAT, CDR2 FQNNGV. The ends lost 5 bases at V and 7 bases at J; junction bases unmatched: 11. The CDR3 sequence is 14 residues long. This CDR3 reads CASSPRPLGGEQYF. CDR3 DNA sequence: TGTGCCAGCAGCCCCCGACCGCTCGGGGGGGAGCAGTACTTC.

This clone was seen a few times. This chain uses TRBV16 with TRBJ1-2, with TRBD1 identical over 9 bases. The germline gives CDR1 KGHSY, CDR2 FQNENV. The CDR3 sequence is 16 residues long. Losses at the gene ends were 4 bases for V and 1 base for J; bases not matched to a gene: 7. The CDR3 nucleotides are TGTGCCAGCAGCCGACGGGAGACAGGGGGTAACTATGGCTACACCTTC. It codes for CASSRRETGGNYGYTF.

In its sample, this clone was seen a few times. This chain links TRBV29-1 with TRBJ2-2; D is possibly TRBD2 (6 bases). Between the trimmed V and J ends, which lost 4 bases and 6 bases, there was a span of 9 bases. The CDR3 totals 12 residues. Germline V gene sequence: CDR1 SQVTM, CDR2 ANQGSEA. CDR3 sequence: CSVVWEAGELFF. Here the CDR3 DNA reads TGCAGCGTTGTATGGGAGGCCGGGGAGCTGTTTTTT.

The rearrangement uses TRBV7-2 and TRBJ2-5, with D unresolved. V was pared by 5 bases and J by 4 bases, with 20 bases between. Germline lookup yields CDR1 SGHTA and CDR2 FQGNSA. The CDR3 runs to 16 residues. CDR3: CASSRQGRVWGETQYF. The CDR3 region has the DNA TGTGCCAGCAGCCGTCAAGGTCGGGTCTGGGGAGAGACCCAGTACTTC.

This clone has just a few counts. The rearrangement uses TRBV11-2 and TRBJ2-5; weak D call: TRBD1 (5 bases). CDR1 and CDR2 from the germline V gene are SGHAT and FQNNGV. V was trimmed by 4 bases and J by 7 bases, leaving 16 bases between them. The CDR3 covers 14 residues. CDR3 coding DNA: TGTGCCAGCAGCTCACCACAGGTTTGGGGGACCCAGTACTTC. Its protein product is CASSSPQVWGTQYF.

This clone was seen a handful of times. The same CDR3 arises from other DNA sequences in this sample as well. The V call is TRBV7-9, the J call TRBJ1-4, with D unclear. There are 12 residues in the CDR3. Trimming stripped 3 bases from V and 5 bases from J, with 4 bases between. Germline assignment: CDR1 SEHNR and CDR2 FQNEAQ (reference sequence). The CDR3 region has the DNA TGTGCCAGCAGCTTCAGCAATGAAAAACTGTTTTTT. Its protein product is CASSFSNEKLFF.